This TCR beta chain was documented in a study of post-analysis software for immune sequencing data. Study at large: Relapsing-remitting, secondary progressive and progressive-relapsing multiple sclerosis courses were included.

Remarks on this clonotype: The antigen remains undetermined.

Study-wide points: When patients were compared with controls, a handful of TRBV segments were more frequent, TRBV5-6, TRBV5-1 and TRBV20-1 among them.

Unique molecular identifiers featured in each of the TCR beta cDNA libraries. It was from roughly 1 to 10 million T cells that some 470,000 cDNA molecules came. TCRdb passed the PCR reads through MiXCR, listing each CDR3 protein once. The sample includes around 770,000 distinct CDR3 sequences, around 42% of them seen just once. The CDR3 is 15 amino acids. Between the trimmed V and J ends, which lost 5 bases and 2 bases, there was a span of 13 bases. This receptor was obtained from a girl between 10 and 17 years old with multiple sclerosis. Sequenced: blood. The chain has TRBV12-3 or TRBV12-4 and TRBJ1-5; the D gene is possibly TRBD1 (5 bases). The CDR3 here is CASSLHDRGNQPQHF. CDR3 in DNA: TGTGCCAGCAGTCTCCACGACAGAGGCAATCAGCCCCAGCATTTT.